The clone carrying this T cell receptor (beta chain) was counted ten times or more. Its antigen remains unidentified. The time point denotes: newly diagnosed GD, antithyroid drugs for less than 3 months. PBMC-derived RNA was used for the TCR library. American Thyroid Association guidelines were used to diagnose Graves' disease. The germline gives CDR1 KGHDR, CDR2 SFDVKD. Trimming cost V 1 base and J 7 bases; bases outside gene matches: 6. CDR3 size: 15 residues. CDR3 regions were amplified by Arm-PCR using iRepertoire HTBI primers to build TCR beta libraries. TCRdb itself ran the multiplex PCR reads through MiXCR, one entry per CDR3 protein. The sample consists of around 450,000 distinct CDR3 sequences, about 17% of them appearing once. The source of the sample is a study of regulatory T cells in long-lasting Graves disease. Study results and limitations: The study found lower TCR diversity in persistent Graves' patients than in newly diagnosed ones.

These data are also associated with another study on T cells in Graves' hyperthyroidism and ophthalmopathy. This second study notes: A set of HTBI primers served as the primers for a first-round RT-PCR of the TCR CDR3.

The sample here was peripheral blood mononuclear cells (PBMCs), taken at new diagnosis, from a patient treated with antithyroid drugs. V and J are TRBV24-1 and TRBJ2-1; TRBD1 matches 7 bases. This sequence was found in a man aged 40-55 years with Graves disease. In DNA, the CDR3 is TGTGCCACCAGTGATTTACCCGGGACAGATAATGAGCAGTTCTTC. Encoded protein: CATSDLPGTDNEQFF.